The T cell receptor (beta chain) under discussion was sequenced for a study of blood T cells in healthy people across ages. Across the study: About one barcoded beta molecule per two T cells came from capture by template switching. General study results and limits: Compared with aged donors, long-lived donors showed fewer expanded clones, suggesting selection. The CMV status of each donor remained undetermined, and this could have confounded shifts in expanded clonotypes.

Trimming shortened V by 4 bases and J by 5 bases, and 14 bases separated the two germline ends. Germline values: CDR1 MNHNS, CDR2 SASEGT. The CDR3 has 15 amino acids. For this clonotype: Its antigen is unknown.

Total RNA was isolated from each sample in quantities of at least 6 micrograms. The authors ran a second PCR of about 6 to 11 cycles using a sample-barcoded 5' primer and a J-beta primer mix. TCRdb re-derived calls from the 5' RACE reads in MiXCR, one entry per CDR3 protein. The sample has around 1,500,000 distinct CDR3 sequences, roughly 40% seen once. The chain is built from TRBV6-1 and TRBJ1-4; D remains ambiguous. Sample: blood. The receptor was isolated from a woman aged 18-29 years in good health. CDR3 loop: CASSGNTKGNEKLFF. The CDR3 nucleotides are TGTGCCAGCAGTGGCAACACCAAAGGAAATGAAAAACTGTTTTTT.